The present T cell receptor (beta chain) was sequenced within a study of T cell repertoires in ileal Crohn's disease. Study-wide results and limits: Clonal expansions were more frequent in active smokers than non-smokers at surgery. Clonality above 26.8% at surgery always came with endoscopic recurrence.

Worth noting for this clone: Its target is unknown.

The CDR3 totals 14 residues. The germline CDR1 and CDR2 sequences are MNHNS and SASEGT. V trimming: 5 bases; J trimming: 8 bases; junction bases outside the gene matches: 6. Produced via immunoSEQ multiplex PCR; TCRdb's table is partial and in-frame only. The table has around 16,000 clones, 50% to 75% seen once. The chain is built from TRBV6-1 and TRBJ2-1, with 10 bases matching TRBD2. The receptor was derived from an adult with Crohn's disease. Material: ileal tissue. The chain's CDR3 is CASSRASGSDEQFF. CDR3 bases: TGTGCCAGCAGTAGGGCTAGCGGGAGTGATGAGCAGTTCTTC.